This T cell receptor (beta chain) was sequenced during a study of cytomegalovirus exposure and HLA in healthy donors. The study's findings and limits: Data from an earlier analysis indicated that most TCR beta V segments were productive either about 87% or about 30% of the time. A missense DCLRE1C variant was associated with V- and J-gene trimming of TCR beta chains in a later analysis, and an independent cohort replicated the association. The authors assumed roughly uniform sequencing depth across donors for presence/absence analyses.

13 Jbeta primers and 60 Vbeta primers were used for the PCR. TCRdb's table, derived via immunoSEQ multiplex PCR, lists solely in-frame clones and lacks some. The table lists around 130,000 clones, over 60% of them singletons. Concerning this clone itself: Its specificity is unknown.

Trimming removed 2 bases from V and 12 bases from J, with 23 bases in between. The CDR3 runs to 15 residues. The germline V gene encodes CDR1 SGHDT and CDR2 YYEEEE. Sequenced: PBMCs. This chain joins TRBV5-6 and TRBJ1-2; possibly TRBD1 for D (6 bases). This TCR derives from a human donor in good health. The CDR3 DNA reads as TGTGCCAGCAGCTTTAAGGCGACAGGCCACAAACCCCACACCTTC. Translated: CASSFKATGHKPHTF.